The 16 T cell receptor beta chains given below trace back to one sample, sequenced in a study of T-cell memory formation after mild COVID-19. One entry per CDR3 protein, called by TCRdb with MiXCR from the 5' RACE reads. The table has just under 350,000 distinct CDR3 sequences, 10% to 15% seen once. Sequenced: PBMCs or a T cell subset sorted from them (not recorded which). These receptors all come from a man aged 18 to 29 who had mild COVID-19 (a few samples of this study predate the infection). Cell type and time point are not known.

The genes are TRBV6-6 and TRBJ2-7; 9 bases line up with TRBD1. Germline V lookup: CDR1 MNHNY, CDR2 SVGAGI (reference sequence). The CDR3 has 14 residues. J gave up 2 bases and V 7 bases, and 6 bases lay outside the gene matches. CDR3 nucleotide sequence: TGTGCCAGCAATCGGGACAGGGAAGCCTACGAGCAGTACTTC. Amino acids: CASNRDREAYEQYF.

This clonotype showed up just a few times. The chain couples TRBV6-2 or TRBV6-3 to TRBJ2-5; 8 bases map to TRBD2. CDR3 size: 15 residues. Germline CDR1 MNHEY, CDR2 SVGEGT. V gave up 1 base and J gave up 2 bases; unmatched junction bases: 3. This CDR3 reads CASSYWASGQETQYF. CDR3 nucleotides: TGTGCCAGCAGTTACTGGGCTAGCGGGCAAGAGACCCAGTACTTC.

In its sample, this clonotype was seen many times. The chain recombines TRBV2 with TRBJ2-5; D is undetermined. Germline CDR1 reads SNHLY; CDR2 reads FYNNEI. The germline V and J ends were trimmed by 8 bases and 3 bases, with 10 bases remaining between them. This CDR3 contains 12 residues. DNA for the CDR3: TGTGCCAGCGAACTCGACGAAGAGACCCAGTACTTC. Protein sequence: CASELDEETQYF.

The chain is built from TRBV10-3 and TRBJ1-2; TRBD1 matches at 8 bases. The CDR3 extends over 14 amino acids. CDR1 and CDR2 from the germline V gene are ENHRY and SYGVKD. The V segment lost 6 bases and the J segment 3 bases; nucleotides outside the gene matches: 6. CDR3 region: CAISLTGEDYGYTF. CDR3 nucleotide sequence: TGTGCCATCAGCCTGACAGGGGAGGACTATGGCTACACCTTC.

This clonotype was counted between two and nine times. The chain employs TRBV24-1 and TRBJ2-3; TRBD1 might be the D (7 bases). Germline V CDR1 and CDR2: KGHDR, SFDVKD. Trimming removed 4 bases from V and 7 bases from J, with 20 bases in between. The CDR3 contains 16 residues. In DNA, the CDR3 is TGTGCCACCAGTGACAGGGACAGCGGGTCGGGGTATACGCAGTATTTT. This translates into CATSDRDSGSGYTQYF.

The CDR3 sequence is CSARSRDAKNTGELFF. CDR3 coding DNA: TGCAGTGCCAGATCTCGGGACGCTAAAAACACCGGGGAGCTGTTTTTT. The gene calls are TRBV20-1 and TRBJ2-2; D is possibly TRBD1 or TRBD2 (5 bases each). The V end lost 6 bases, the J end lost 2 bases, and 19 bases lay between the germline ends. Germline assignment: CDR1 DFQATT and CDR2 SNEGSKA (reference sequence). The CDR3 is made up of 16 amino acids.

Regarding this clonotype: The junction shows a germline mismatch at one end, possibly a read error. The V and J genes are TRBV7-9 and TRBJ2-3; TRBD2 matches at 8 bases. Per germline, CDR1 SEHNR and CDR2 FQNEAQ (reference sequence). CDR3 length: 16 residues. The CDR3 protein is CASSRFVAGLTDPQYF. The CDR3 DNA reads TGTGCCAGCAGCCGCTTCGTAGCGGGACTCACAGATCCGCAGTATTTT.

The J gene is TRBJ1-6, the V gene TRBV5-1, with TRBD1 identical over 8 bases. CDR1 SGHRS and CDR2 YFSETQ come from the germline V gene. With V trimmed by 0 bases and J by 5 bases, 7 bases remained unmatched. This CDR3 comprises 17 residues. CDR3 loop: CASSLGETGVDNSPLHF. CDR3 nucleotide sequence: TGCGCCAGCAGCTTGGGGGAGACAGGGGTTGATAATTCACCCCTCCACTTT. The whole variable domain, filled in from reference TRBV5-1 and TRBJ1-6, reads KAGVTQTPRYLIKTRGQQVTLSCSPISGHRSVSWYQQTPGQGLQFLFEYFSETQRNKGNFPGRFSGRQFSNSRSEMNVSTLELGDSALYLCASSLGETGVDNSPLHFGNGTRLTVT.

In its sample, this clonotype was seen a few times. The chain has TRBV6-6 and TRBJ2-5; TRBD2 is a possible D gene (5 bases). Germline values: CDR1 MNHNY, CDR2 SVGAGI (reference sequence). Trimming shortened V by 2 bases and J by 5 bases, and 9 bases separated the two germline ends. The CDR3 totals 13 residues. CDR3 DNA sequence: TGTGCCAGCAGTTACGTTAGCGACGAGACCCAGTACTTC. This encodes CASSYVSDETQYF.

The gene calls are TRBV5-5 and TRBJ1-5, with no clear D. Germline CDR1 SGHKS, CDR2 YYEKEE (reference sequence). The CDR3 is made up of 13 amino acids. V was cut by 1 base and J by 8 bases, with 10 bases left in between. The DNA of the CDR3 is TGTGCCAGCAGCTTGTACCCTGGGGAGCCCCAGCATTTT. This sequence encodes CASSLYPGEPQHF.

The chain joins TRBV15 to TRBJ1-2; 10 bases are shared with TRBD1. The CDR3 loop spans 14 amino acids. V dropped 5 bases and J dropped 8; count of bases not matched to a gene: 8. The germline V gene encodes CDR1 LNHNV and CDR2 YYDKDF (reference sequence). In DNA form, the CDR3 reads TGTGCCACCAGCGGCGAGGGACAGGGGATGGGCTACACCTTC. Its protein product is CATSGEGQGMGYTF. The variable domain in full, completed from reference TRBV15 and TRBJ1-2, reads DAMVIQNPRYQVTQFGKPVTLSCSQTLNHNVMYWYQQKSSQAPKLLFHYYDKDFNNEADTPDNFQSRRPNTSFCFLDIRSPGLGDTAMYLCATSGEGQGMGYTFGSGTRLTVV.

This clonotype turned up a few times. This chain connects TRBV12-3 or TRBV12-4 to TRBJ1-5, with D possibly TRBD1 on 6 matching bases. There are 16 residues in the CDR3. The germline V and J ends were trimmed by 5 bases and 5 bases, with 19 bases remaining between them. The CDR3 DNA reads TGTGCCAGCAGTCCCCCGTACAGGGAAGGGGATCAGCCCCAGCATTTT. Its translation: CASSPPYREGDQPQHF.

The rearrangement uses TRBV5-4 and TRBJ2-5, with D possibly being TRBD1 (8 bases). Trimming stripped 4 bases from V and 5 bases from J, with 18 bases between. Germline CDR1 reads SGHNT; CDR2 reads YYREEE (reference sequence). CDR3 size: 15 residues. CDR3 loop: CASSQDRGGVETQYF. The CDR3 DNA sequence: TGTGCCAGCAGCCAAGACAGGGGAGGGGTGGAGACCCAGTACTTC.

In its sample, this clonotype was seen a few times. V usage is TRBV12-3 or TRBV12-4 and J usage is TRBJ2-3, with D perhaps matching TRBD1 (6 bases). The V end lost 5 bases, the J end lost 4 bases, and 10 bases lay between the germline ends. This CDR3 spans 13 amino acids. The chain's CDR3 is CASSHNRADTQYF. For the CDR3, the DNA is TGTGCCAGCAGTCACAACAGGGCAGATACGCAGTATTTT.

This rearrangement joins TRBV5-1 to TRBJ2-1, with no clear D. V was pared by 4 bases and J by 6 bases, with 14 bases between. The CDR3 has 14 amino acids. Germline CDR1 reads SGHRS; CDR2 reads YFSETQ. The chain's CDR3 is CASSPRRAANEQFF. DNA for the CDR3: TGCGCCAGCAGCCCCCGCCGAGCCGCCAATGAGCAGTTCTTC.

This clonotype was picked up a small number of times. The rearrangement uses TRBV2 and TRBJ2-3, with unresolved D. V was trimmed by 1 base and J by 6 bases, leaving 5 bases between them. Germline V gene sequence: CDR1 SNHLY, CDR2 FYNNEI. The length of the CDR3 is 12 residues. The CDR3 sequence: CASSEVGDTQYF. For the CDR3, the DNA is TGTGCCAGCAGTGAAGTTGGGGATACGCAGTATTTT. Full variable domain (missing parts from reference TRBV2 and TRBJ2-3): EPEVTQTPSHQVTQMGQEVILRCVPISNHLYFYWYRQILGQKVEFLVSFYNNEISEKSEIFDDQFSVERPDGSNFTLKIRSTKLEDSAMYFCASSEVGDTQYFGPGTRLTVL.